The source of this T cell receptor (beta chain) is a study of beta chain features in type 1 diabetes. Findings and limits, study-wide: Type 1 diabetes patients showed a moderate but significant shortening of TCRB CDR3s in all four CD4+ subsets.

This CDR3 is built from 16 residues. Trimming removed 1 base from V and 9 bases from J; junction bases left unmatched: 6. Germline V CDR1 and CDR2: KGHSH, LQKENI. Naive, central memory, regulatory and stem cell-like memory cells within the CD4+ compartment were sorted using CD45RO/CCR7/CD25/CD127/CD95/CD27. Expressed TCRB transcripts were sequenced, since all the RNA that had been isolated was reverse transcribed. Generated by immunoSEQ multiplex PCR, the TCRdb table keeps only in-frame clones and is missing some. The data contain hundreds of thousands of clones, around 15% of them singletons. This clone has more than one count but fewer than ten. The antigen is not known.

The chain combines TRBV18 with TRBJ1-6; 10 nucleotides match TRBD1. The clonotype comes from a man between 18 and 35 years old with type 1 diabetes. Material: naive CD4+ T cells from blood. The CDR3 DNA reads TGTGCCAGCTCACCACGACAGGGGGCACAAGGTTCACCCCTCCACTTT. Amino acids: CASSPRQGAQGSPLHF.